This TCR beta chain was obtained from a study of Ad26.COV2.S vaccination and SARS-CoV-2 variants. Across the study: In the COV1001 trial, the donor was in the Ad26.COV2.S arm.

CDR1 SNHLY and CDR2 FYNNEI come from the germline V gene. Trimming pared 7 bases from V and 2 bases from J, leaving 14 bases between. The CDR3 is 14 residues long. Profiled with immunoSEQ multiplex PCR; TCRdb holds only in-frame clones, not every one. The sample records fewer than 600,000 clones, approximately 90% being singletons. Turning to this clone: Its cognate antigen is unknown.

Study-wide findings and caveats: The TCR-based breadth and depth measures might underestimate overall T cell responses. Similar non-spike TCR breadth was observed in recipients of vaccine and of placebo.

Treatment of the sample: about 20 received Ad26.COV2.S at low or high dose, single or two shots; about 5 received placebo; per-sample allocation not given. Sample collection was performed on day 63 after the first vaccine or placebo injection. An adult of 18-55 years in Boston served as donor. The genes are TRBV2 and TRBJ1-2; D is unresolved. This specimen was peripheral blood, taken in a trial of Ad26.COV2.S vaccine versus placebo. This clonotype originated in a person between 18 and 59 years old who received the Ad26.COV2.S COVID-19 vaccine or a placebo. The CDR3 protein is CASKTGRKNYGYTF. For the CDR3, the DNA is TGTGCCAGCAAGACTGGACGGAAGAACTATGGCTACACCTTC. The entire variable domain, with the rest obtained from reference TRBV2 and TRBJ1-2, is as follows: EPEVTQTPSHQVTQMGQEVILRCVPISNHLYFYWYRQILGQKVEFLVSFYNNEISEKSEIFDDQFSVERPDGSNFTLKIRSTKLEDSAMYFCASKTGRKNYGYTFGSGTRLTVV.